This record concerns one TCR beta chain sequence. Its antigen is as yet unknown. This entry comes from a study of CD4+ T cells in melanoma. The germline CDR1 and CDR2 sequences are KGHSY and FQNENV. The CDR3 sequence is 13 residues long. Trimming removed 4 bases at V and 0 bases at J, with 4 bases between. Produced via immunoSEQ multiplex PCR; TCRdb's table is partial and in-frame only. The data contain some 15,000 clones, 80% to 85% of them seen just once; the ten biggest clones take up about 6.4%. Findings and caveats of the study: Diverse differentiation states were reported for melanoma neoantigen-specific CD4+ T cells. CD8+ T cell, macrophage and B cell function reportedly correlated with neoantigen-specific CD4+ T cells.

This chain connects TRBV16 to TRBJ1-3; D is unresolved. The specimen sequenced was cells from a culture (not recorded whether cultured in vitro). This clonotype originated in a human donor with melanoma. The CDR3, as DNA: TGTGCCAGCAGCCCGAGCTCTGGAAACACCATATATTTT. Translation: CASSPSSGNTIYF.